This T cell receptor beta chain was identified during a study of beta chain features in type 1 diabetes. Germline V gene sequence: CDR1 LNHNV, CDR2 YYDKDF (reference sequence). This CDR3 has 14 amino acids. The V gene lost 5 bases and the J gene lost 1 base, with 9 bases spanning the gap. This clone has more than one count but fewer than ten. Its antigen remains unidentified. Notes on the study in general: Moderate but significant shortening of TCRB CDR3s was recorded in all four CD4+ subsets from Type 1 diabetes patients.

TCRB transcripts that were expressed got sequenced, as all of the isolated RNA had been reverse transcribed. The protocol was immunoSEQ multiplex PCR, while the TCRdb copy is restricted to in-frame clones and leaves out a portion. Of hundreds of thousands of clones listed, around 15% are singletons. Sequences were obtained from naive CD4+ T cells from blood. The rearrangement uses TRBV15 and TRBJ1-5, with no clear D. The sequence came from a young man with type 1 diabetes. The CDR3 loop reads CATSDPVSNQPQHF. The CDR3 region has the DNA TGTGCCACCAGCGACCCTGTGAGCAATCAGCCCCAGCATTTT. The full variable domain, rest sourced from reference TRBV15 and TRBJ1-5, is DAMVIQNPRYQVTQFGKPVTLSCSQTLNHNVMYWYQQKSSQAPKLLFHYYDKDFNNEADTPDNFQSRRPNTSFCFLDIRSPGLGDTAMYLCATSDPVSNQPQHFGDGTRLSIL.